The 10 T cell receptor beta chains below all came from one sample that was sequenced in a study of T cells after posttransplantation cyclophosphamide. The assay was immunoSEQ multiplex PCR, and TCRdb's table has in-frame clones only and misses some. Of about 24,000 clones detected, more than 70% appear once; the ten largest clones hold 6.3%. Material: PBMCs. The receptors stem from a woman aged 55-70 years with a blood cancer, CMV-positive, and with a related stem cell donor.

This rearrangement joins TRBV19 to TRBJ2-1; weak D call: TRBD1 (6 bases). The ends were cut back, 4 bases at V and 8 bases at J, with 15 bases in the middle. The CDR3 extends over 14 amino acids. Germline V lookup: CDR1 LNHDA, CDR2 SQIVND (reference sequence). CDR3 sequence: CASSNRAVFDEQFF. DNA for the CDR3: TGTGCCAGTAGTAACAGGGCCGTGTTTGATGAGCAGTTCTTC.

This clone was detected only a few times. This chain connects TRBV7-9 to TRBJ2-1; the match to TRBD2 covers 15 bases. The CDR3 length is 16 residues. Germline CDR1 SEHNR, CDR2 FQNEAQ (reference sequence). V shed 5 bases, J shed 9 bases, and the junction held 8 bases outside the gene matches. Here the CDR3 reads CASSGLAGGPDTEQFF. Written as DNA, the CDR3 is TGTGCCAGCAGCGGACTAGCGGGAGGGCCAGATACTGAGCAGTTCTTC. Filled out from reference TRBV7-9 and TRBJ2-1, the complete variable domain reads DTGVSQNPRHKITKRGQNVTFRCDPISEHNRLYWYRQTLGQGPEFLTYFQNEAQLEKSRLLSDRFSAERPKGSFSTLEIQRTEQGDSAMYLCASSGLAGGPDTEQFFGPGTRLTVL.

The V gene is TRBV14, the J gene TRBJ2-3; D uncertain. The germline V gene encodes CDR1 SGHDN and CDR2 FVKESK. Deletions cut 6 bases from V and 4 bases from J, with 11 bases between. The CDR3 totals 13 residues. The CDR3 region has the DNA TGTGCCAGCAGTCTAGGCCCCGCAGATACGCAGTATTTT. Translating gives CASSLGPADTQYF.

The gene calls are TRBV5-6 and TRBJ2-7, with D unresolved. Germline-derived CDR1 and CDR2 are SGHDT and YYEEEE. This CDR3 contains 14 residues. V was shortened by 4 bases and J by 0 bases, with 11 bases between the two germline ends. CDR3 DNA: TGTGCCAGCAGCCCGACTCTTAGCTCCTACGAGCAGTACTTC. Translation gives CASSPTLSSYEQYF.

V usage is TRBV19 and J usage is TRBJ1-1; 7 bases match TRBD1. The CDR3 has 14 amino acids. The J segment lost 11 bases and the V segment lost 5 bases, leaving 14 bases of the junction unmatched. Germline lookup yields CDR1 LNHDA and CDR2 SQIVND (reference sequence). CDR3 region: CASSPRGQAREAFF. The DNA of the CDR3 is TGTGCCAGTAGTCCTCGAGGACAGGCGAGAGAGGCTTTCTTT.

This clone appeared a few times. This chain joins TRBV7-8 and TRBJ2-1, with D possibly being TRBD2 (6 bases). This CDR3 contains 19 residues. V gave up 5 bases and J gave up 5 bases, with 28 bases separating them. Germline CDR1 SGHVS, CDR2 FQNEAQ. CDR3 nucleotide sequence: TGTGCCAGCAGCCCCATCTCGTTCCGAGGGACGGCGGGGAACAATGAGCAGTTCTTC. It encodes CASSPISFRGTAGNNEQFF.

The rearrangement joins TRBV9 to TRBJ1-3; no clear D gene. V dropped 2 bases and J dropped 2 bases, with 8 bases sitting between them. There are 14 residues in the CDR3. Per the germline V gene, CDR1 is SGDLS and CDR2 is YYNGEE. CDR3 region: CASSVQAAGNTIYF. The DNA for the CDR3 is TGTGCCAGCAGCGTTCAGGCAGCTGGAAACACCATATATTTT.

The CDR3 here is CASSPGQNNEQFF. As DNA, the CDR3 is TGTGCCAGCTCACCAGGACAGAACAATGAGCAGTTCTTC. The chain has TRBV18 and TRBJ2-1, with D maybe TRBD1 (6 bases). Trimming took off 2 bases at V and 5 bases at J, with 7 bases between the two ends. There are 13 residues in the CDR3. Per germline, CDR1 KGHSH and CDR2 LQKENI.

The chain is built from TRBV6-1 and TRBJ2-7; 11 bases line up with TRBD2. Unmatched junction bases numbered 6, after V lost 6 bases and J lost 5 bases. The length of the CDR3 is 14 residues. Germline V CDR1 and CDR2: MNHNS, SASEGT. The CDR3 coding sequence is TGTGCCAGCAGCCTCACTAGCGGGAGCGACGAGCAGTACTTC. It codes for CASSLTSGSDEQYF.

Concerning this clone: This sample also contains other DNA sequences that code for the same CDR3. The rearrangement links TRBV6-5 to TRBJ2-1; TRBD2 is a possible D gene (6 bases). CDR1 is MNHEY and CDR2 is SVGAGI in the germline V gene. V shed 6 bases and J shed 10 bases, with 22 bases lying between them. CDR3 length equals 15 residues. This CDR3 is CASSRKHYQGGEQFF. The CDR3 DNA is TGTGCCAGCAGCCGAAAACACTATCAGGGAGGAGAGCAGTTCTTC.